These T cell receptor beta chains were read from a single sample in a study of T cell responses to AZD1222 COVID-19 vaccine. Repertoires were generated with immunoSEQ multiplex PCR, while TCRdb's copy carries only in-frame clones and drops some. Found here are fewer than 250,000 clones, approximately 94% of them singletons; the top ten hold approximately 1%. The sequences come from peripheral blood, collected on day 0 of MenACWY control vaccination. The receptors were gathered from an adult in good health. CDR3s include the opening cysteine and the closing phenylalanine or tryptophan. A D gene is named only where the DNA matches it firmly. Size is stated for part of the rows, as once, few or many counts, or as a class when the clone is expanded.

CDR3 protein: CASSQFGGSDNTEAFF
CDR3 DNA: TGCGCCAGCAGCCAATTCGGGGGGTCCGATAACACTGAAGCTTTCTTT
J gene: TRBJ1-1
V gene: TRBV4-1
clone size: -
CDR3 length: 16
D gene: -

CDR3 protein: CATSATRSTNEKLFF
CDR3 DNA: TGTGCCACCAGCGCCACGAGGAGTACGAATGAAAAACTGTTTTTT
J gene: TRBJ1-4
V gene: TRBV15
clone size: -
CDR3 length: 15
D gene: -

CDR3 protein: CATSDSDSQRINTQFF
CDR3 DNA: TGTGCCACCAGTGATTCGGACAGCCAACGGATTAATACGCAGTTCTTC
J gene: TRBJ2-1
V gene: TRBV24-1
clone size: -
CDR3 length: 16
D gene: -

CDR3 protein: CAWSLGQVNQPQHF
CDR3 DNA: TGTGCCTGGAGCCTGGGACAGGTCAATCAGCCCCAGCATTTT
J gene: TRBJ1-5
V gene: TRBV30
clone size: -
CDR3 length: 14
D gene: TRBD1

CDR3 protein: CASSESFPGNSGNTIYF
CDR3 DNA: TGCGCCAGCAGTGAGTCCTTCCCAGGGAACTCTGGAAACACCATATATTTT
J gene: TRBJ1-3
V gene: TRBV10-2
clone size: -
CDR3 length: 17
D gene: -

CDR3 protein: CASNLGYGTAIEAFF
CDR3 DNA: TGTGCCAGCAACCTCGGATATGGGACAGCGATTGAAGCTTTCTTT
J gene: TRBJ1-1
V gene: TRBV2
clone size: -
CDR3 length: 15
D gene: TRBD1

CDR3 protein: CASSLGTGSYNEQFF
CDR3 DNA: TGTGCCAGCAGCCTCGGGACAGGGTCCTATAATGAGCAGTTCTTC
J gene: TRBJ2-1
V gene: TRBV7-9
clone size: once
CDR3 length: 15
D gene: TRBD1

CDR3 protein: CASKNFDRHNEQFF
CDR3 DNA: TGCGCCAGCAAAAACTTCGACCGACACAATGAGCAGTTCTTC
J gene: TRBJ2-1
V gene: TRBV5-1
clone size: -
CDR3 length: 14
D gene: -

CDR3 protein: CASSAPIDSPLHF
CDR3 DNA: TGTGCCAGCAGCGCCCCTATCGATTCACCCCTCCACTTT
J gene: TRBJ1-6
V gene: TRBV11-1
clone size: -
CDR3 length: 13
D gene: -

CDR3 protein: CASSLLEYSPLHF
CDR3 DNA: TGTGCCAGTAGTCTCCTGGAATATTCACCCCTCCACTTT
J gene: TRBJ1-6
V gene: TRBV19
clone size: few
CDR3 length: 13
D gene: -

CDR3 protein: CASSLGLDRNTEAFF
CDR3 DNA: TGTGCCAGCAGCTTAGGATTAGACAGGAACACTGAAGCTTTCTTT
J gene: TRBJ1-1
V gene: TRBV11-2
clone size: -
CDR3 length: 15
D gene: -

CDR3 protein: CASSLGNQPQHF
CDR3 DNA: TGTGCCAGCAGTTTAGGCAATCAGCCCCAGCATTTT
J gene: TRBJ1-5
V gene: TRBV27
clone size: few
CDR3 length: 12
D gene: -

CDR3 protein: CASSLEPGYGYTF
CDR3 DNA: TGCGCCAGCAGCTTGGAGCCAGGGTATGGCTACACCTTC
J gene: TRBJ1-2
V gene: TRBV5-1
clone size: -
CDR3 length: 13
D gene: -

CDR3 protein: CASSSGGRNRF
CDR3 DNA: TGTGCCAGCAGTTCGGGCGGGCGTAATCGCTTC
J gene: TRBJ1-2
V gene: TRBV12-3/TRBV12-4
clone size: -
CDR3 length: 11
D gene: -

CDR3 protein: CASSSPGTAYGYTF
CDR3 DNA: TGTGCCAGCAGTTCCCCCGGGACAGCCTATGGCTACACCTTC
J gene: TRBJ1-2
V gene: TRBV27
clone size: -
CDR3 length: 14
D gene: TRBD1

CDR3 protein: CASSYGQGGYGYTF
CDR3 DNA: TGTGCCAGCAGCTACGGACAGGGCGGCTATGGCTACACCTTC
J gene: TRBJ1-2
V gene: TRBV5-8
clone size: -
CDR3 length: 14
D gene: TRBD1

CDR3 protein: CASSLPQVGANVLTF
CDR3 DNA: TGCGCCAGCAGCTTACCCCAGGTCGGGGCCAACGTCCTGACTTTC
J gene: TRBJ2-6
V gene: TRBV5-1
clone size: -
CDR3 length: 15
D gene: -

CDR3 protein: CATSDPIAGEETQYF
CDR3 DNA: TGTGCCACCAGTGACCCGATAGCGGGCGAAGAGACCCAGTACTTC
J gene: TRBJ2-5
V gene: TRBV24-1
clone size: -
CDR3 length: 15
D gene: TRBD2

CDR3 protein: CASSVSGAGGYTF
CDR3 DNA: TGTGCCAGCAGTGTGTCCGGGGCCGGTGGCTACACCTTC
J gene: TRBJ1-2
V gene: TRBV2
clone size: -
CDR3 length: 13
D gene: -

CDR3 protein: CASSEGRRSPLHF
CDR3 DNA: TGTGCCAGCAGTGAGGGTCGTCGTTCACCCCTCCACTTT
J gene: TRBJ1-6
V gene: TRBV6-4
clone size: -
CDR3 length: 13
D gene: -

CDR3 protein: CASQQGARGNTIYF
CDR3 DNA: TGTGCCAGCCAACAGGGGGCGCGTGGAAACACCATATATTTT
J gene: TRBJ1-3
V gene: TRBV19
clone size: -
CDR3 length: 14
D gene: TRBD1

CDR3 protein: CASSLQGRQPQHF
CDR3 DNA: TGTGCCAGCAGTTTACAGGGCCGACAGCCCCAGCATTTT
J gene: TRBJ1-5
V gene: TRBV12-3/TRBV12-4
clone size: -
CDR3 length: 13
D gene: -

CDR3 protein: CASSIRSSGLQETQYF
CDR3 DNA: TGTGCCAGTAGTATAAGGTCTAGCGGGCTCCAAGAGACCCAGTACTTC
J gene: TRBJ2-5
V gene: TRBV19
clone size: -
CDR3 length: 16
D gene: TRBD2

CDR3 protein: CASSWQLNTEAFF
CDR3 DNA: TGTGCCAGTTCGTGGCAGTTGAACACTGAAGCTTTCTTT
J gene: TRBJ1-1
V gene: TRBV19
clone size: -
CDR3 length: 13
D gene: -

CDR3 protein: CASSSGQGAVNTEAFF
CDR3 DNA: TGCGCCAGCAGCTCAGGACAGGGGGCGGTGAACACTGAAGCTTTCTTT
J gene: TRBJ1-1
V gene: TRBV5-1
clone size: -
CDR3 length: 16
D gene: TRBD1

CDR3 protein: CASSFLPTNTGELFF
CDR3 DNA: TGTGCCAGCAGCTTTTTACCTACGAACACCGGGGAGCTGTTTTTT
J gene: TRBJ2-2
V gene: TRBV5-8
clone size: -
CDR3 length: 15
D gene: -

CDR3 protein: CAWSVSDTSGYTF
CDR3 DNA: TGTGCCTGGAGTGTATCCGATACCTCTGGCTACACCTTC
J gene: TRBJ1-2
V gene: TRBV30
clone size: -
CDR3 length: 13
D gene: -

CDR3 protein: CASSLDGGPQHF
CDR3 DNA: TGTGCCAGCAGCTTGGATGGGGGGCCCCAGCATTTT
J gene: TRBJ1-5
V gene: TRBV5-4
clone size: -
CDR3 length: 12
D gene: -

CDR3 protein: CASSASGYGYTF
CDR3 DNA: TGTGCCAGCAGCGCCTCGGGCTATGGCTACACCTTC
J gene: TRBJ1-2
V gene: TRBV5-8
clone size: -
CDR3 length: 12
D gene: -

CDR3 protein: CASSMDRGQGEQFF
CDR3 DNA: TGTGCCAGCAGCATGGACAGGGGGCAAGGCGAGCAGTTCTTC
J gene: TRBJ2-1
V gene: TRBV11-3
clone size: -
CDR3 length: 14
D gene: TRBD1

CDR3 protein: CASSVGIGSYGYTF
CDR3 DNA: TGTGCCAGCAGCGTAGGGATCGGGAGCTATGGCTACACCTTC
J gene: TRBJ1-2
V gene: TRBV9
clone size: -
CDR3 length: 14
D gene: -

CDR3 protein: CASSLPGEAFF
CDR3 DNA: TGTGCCAGCTCACTTCCAGGGGAAGCTTTCTTT
J gene: TRBJ1-1
V gene: TRBV18
clone size: -
CDR3 length: 11
D gene: -

CDR3 protein: CASSQGRNQPQHF
CDR3 DNA: TGTGCCAGCAGCCAGGGGAGGAATCAGCCCCAGCATTTT
J gene: TRBJ1-5
V gene: TRBV11-2
clone size: -
CDR3 length: 13
D gene: -

CDR3 protein: CASSIRDRKNIQYF
CDR3 DNA: TGCGCCAGCAGCATCCGGGACAGAAAAAACATTCAGTACTTC
J gene: TRBJ2-4
V gene: TRBV5-1
clone size: -
CDR3 length: 14
D gene: TRBD1

CDR3 protein: CASSLAGGAGNTIYF
CDR3 DNA: TGTGCCAGCAGCTTGGCAGGGGGCGCTGGAAACACCATATATTTT
J gene: TRBJ1-3
V gene: TRBV5-6
clone size: -
CDR3 length: 15
D gene: TRBD1

CDR3 protein: CASSSQRKVNQPQHF
CDR3 DNA: TGTGCCAGCAGCAGTCAGAGGAAGGTCAATCAGCCCCAGCATTTT
J gene: TRBJ1-5
V gene: TRBV5-6
clone size: -
CDR3 length: 15
D gene: -

CDR3 protein: CATWDFGEQYF
CDR3 DNA: TGTGCCACGTGGGACTTCGGCGAGCAGTACTTC
J gene: TRBJ2-7
V gene: TRBV19
clone size: -
CDR3 length: 11
D gene: -

CDR3 protein: CASSFSVGQQNTGELFF
CDR3 DNA: TGTGCCAGCAGTTTCTCGGTGGGACAGCAGAACACCGGGGAGCTGTTTTTT
J gene: TRBJ2-2
V gene: TRBV5-4
clone size: -
CDR3 length: 17
D gene: TRBD1

CDR3 protein: CASKEGMNTEAFF
CDR3 DNA: TGCGCCAGCAAAGAGGGAATGAACACTGAAGCTTTCTTT
J gene: TRBJ1-1
V gene: TRBV5-1
clone size: -
CDR3 length: 13
D gene: -

CDR3 protein: CASSQVRGRGLPEAFF
CDR3 DNA: TGTGCCAGCAGCCAAGTTCGGGGGAGGGGGCTACCTGAAGCTTTCTTT
J gene: TRBJ1-1
V gene: TRBV14
clone size: -
CDR3 length: 16
D gene: TRBD1

CDR3 protein: CASSIVPTGGGNTIYF
CDR3 DNA: TGTGCCAGTAGTATCGTCCCGACAGGGGGTGGAAACACCATATATTTT
J gene: TRBJ1-3
V gene: TRBV19
clone size: once
CDR3 length: 16
D gene: TRBD1

CDR3 protein: CASSLGGSPLHF
CDR3 DNA: TGTGCCAGCAGTTTGGGGGGCTCACCCCTCCACTTT
J gene: TRBJ1-6
V gene: TRBV12-3/TRBV12-4
clone size: -
CDR3 length: 12
D gene: -

CDR3 protein: CASSVTGTGGNTIYF
CDR3 DNA: TGTGCCAGCAGCGTAACCGGGACAGGTGGAAACACCATATATTTT
J gene: TRBJ1-3
V gene: TRBV9
clone size: once
CDR3 length: 15
D gene: TRBD1

CDR3 protein: CASSLVGRQETQYF
CDR3 DNA: TGTGCCAGCAGCTTGGTGGGCAGACAAGAGACCCAGTACTTC
J gene: TRBJ2-5
V gene: TRBV5-6
clone size: -
CDR3 length: 14
D gene: -

CDR3 protein: CASSEAVQGRGYTF
CDR3 DNA: TGTGCCAGCAGTGAAGCTGTACAGGGACGAGGCTACACCTTC
J gene: TRBJ1-2
V gene: TRBV6-1
clone size: -
CDR3 length: 14
D gene: -

CDR3 protein: CASSPDRTEAFF
CDR3 DNA: TGTGCCAGCAGCCCCGACAGGACCGAAGCTTTCTTT
J gene: TRBJ1-1
V gene: TRBV12-3/TRBV12-4
clone size: -
CDR3 length: 12
D gene: -

CDR3 protein: CASSESNPGQTNTGELFF
CDR3 DNA: TGCGCCAGCAGTGAGTCGAATCCAGGCCAGACGAACACCGGGGAGCTGTTTTTT
J gene: TRBJ2-2
V gene: TRBV10-2
clone size: once
CDR3 length: 18
D gene: -

CDR3 protein: CATSDLQESGLREKLFF
CDR3 DNA: TGTGCCACCAGTGATTTGCAAGAGTCAGGGCTACGGGAAAAACTGTTTTTT
J gene: TRBJ1-4
V gene: TRBV24-1
clone size: -
CDR3 length: 17
D gene: -

CDR3 protein: CASSPLGVRYEQYF
CDR3 DNA: TGTGCCAGCAGTCCATTGGGGGTTAGGTACGAGCAGTACTTC
J gene: TRBJ2-7
V gene: TRBV27
clone size: -
CDR3 length: 14
D gene: -

CDR3 protein: CASSPRGQGDSPLHF
CDR3 DNA: TGTGCCAGCTCACCACGGGGACAGGGTGATTCACCCCTCCACTTT
J gene: TRBJ1-6
V gene: TRBV18
clone size: -
CDR3 length: 15
D gene: TRBD1

CDR3 protein: CAWSLGRVVTF
CDR3 DNA: TGTGCCTGGAGCTTAGGGAGGGTTGTAACCTTC
J gene: TRBJ1-2
V gene: TRBV30
clone size: -
CDR3 length: 11
D gene: -

CDR3 protein: CATPPGTSHAEQYF
CDR3 DNA: TGTGCCACCCCACCCGGGACTAGTCATGCCGAGCAGTACTTC
J gene: TRBJ2-7
V gene: TRBV9
clone size: -
CDR3 length: 14
D gene: TRBD2

CDR3 protein: CASRPGGSSNQPQHF
CDR3 DNA: TGCGCCAGCCGCCCCGGGGGGAGTAGCAATCAGCCCCAGCATTTT
J gene: TRBJ1-5
V gene: TRBV5-1
clone size: -
CDR3 length: 15
D gene: -

CDR3 protein: CASSFRPGRNGYTF
CDR3 DNA: TGTGCCAGCAGCTTCCGTCCAGGGAGGAATGGCTACACCTTC
J gene: TRBJ1-2
V gene: TRBV7-8
clone size: once
CDR3 length: 14
D gene: -

CDR3 protein: CASSSGLAGGSNEQFF
CDR3 DNA: TGTGCCAGCAGCTCCGGACTAGCGGGGGGGAGCAATGAGCAGTTCTTC
J gene: TRBJ2-1
V gene: TRBV7-3
clone size: -
CDR3 length: 16
D gene: TRBD2

CDR3 protein: CASSLVGDGGYTF
CDR3 DNA: TGCGCCAGCAGCTTGGTAGGGGATGGGGGCTACACCTTC
J gene: TRBJ1-2
V gene: TRBV5-1
clone size: once
CDR3 length: 13
D gene: -

CDR3 protein: CASSQGQGISPLHF
CDR3 DNA: TGTGCCAGCAGCCAAGGACAGGGGATCTCACCCCTCCACTTT
J gene: TRBJ1-6
V gene: TRBV14
clone size: -
CDR3 length: 14
D gene: TRBD1

CDR3 protein: CASSELGVSGEKLFF
CDR3 DNA: TGTGCCAGCAGTGAACTCGGGGTATCGGGTGAAAAACTGTTTTTT
J gene: TRBJ1-4
V gene: TRBV6-1
clone size: few
CDR3 length: 15
D gene: -

CDR3 protein: CASSQQNTGELFF
CDR3 DNA: TGTGCCAGCTCACAACAAAACACCGGGGAGCTGTTTTTT
J gene: TRBJ2-2
V gene: TRBV18
clone size: -
CDR3 length: 13
D gene: -